A selection of T cell receptor beta chains follows, all from one sample in a study of T-cell memory formation after mild COVID-19. TCRdb analysed the 5' RACE reads with MiXCR anew, one entry per CDR3 protein. The top ten hold about 15% of the sample, which has about 120,000 distinct CDR3 sequences, around a sixth seen once. Sequenced: PBMCs or a T cell subset sorted from them (not recorded which). Receptors originate from an adult woman who had mild COVID-19 (a few samples of this study predate the infection). Cell type and time point are not known. CDR3s include the opening cysteine and the closing phenylalanine or tryptophan. Fields, in order: clone size, J gene, V gene, CDR3 length, D gene, CDR3 DNA, CDR3 protein. The D gene is left open where the match is weak. Only some rows state a clone size, as once, few, many or a class for expanded clones.

-	TRBJ2-7	TRBV3-1	16	-	TGTGCCAGCAGCCAAGGACTACAGGGCAGGCGCTACGAGCAGTACTTC	CASSQGLQGRRYEQYF
few	TRBJ2-1	TRBV10-2	15	TRBD2	TGCGCCAGCAGATTGGGACTAGCGGGCTACAATGAGCAGTTCTTC	CASRLGLAGYNEQFF
few	TRBJ1-3	TRBV4-2	15	TRBD1	TGTGCCAGCAGCGAAGACAGGGGGTCTGGAAACACCATATATTTT	CASSEDRGSGNTIYF
-	TRBJ2-2	TRBV4-1	14	-	TGCGCCAGCAGCCAAAAGCAGGCCGCCGGGGAGCTGTTTTTT	CASSQKQAAGELFF
few	TRBJ2-5	TRBV20-1	16	TRBD2	TGCAGTGCTAAAGCGGGAGGGCCCAGTTCTTCGGAGACCCAGTACTTC	CSAKAGGPSSSETQYF
few	TRBJ2-7	TRBV5-1	15	-	TGCGCCAGCAGCTTGGTTTGGGGGCCCTCCTACGAGCAGTACTTC	CASSLVWGPSYEQYF
few	TRBJ2-5	TRBV5-5	16	-	TGTGCCAGCAGCCCGCTTGGAGGAACGTGGGCAGAGACCCAGTACTTC	CASSPLGGTWAETQYF
-	TRBJ2-7	TRBV6-2/TRBV6-3	14	TRBD2	TGTGCCAGCAGGCAAGCGGGAGCCACATACGAGCAGTACTTC	CASRQAGATYEQYF
-	TRBJ1-5	TRBV5-6	14	-	TGTGCCAGCAGCTTGCGGGTCGCGGGAGGCGGCCAGCATTTT	CASSLRVAGGGQHF
few	TRBJ2-4	TRBV12-3/TRBV12-4	14	-	TGTGCCAGCAGCCATAATTCTCCCCAGAATCTTCAGTACTTC	CASSHNSPQNLQYF